Reported below is one TCR beta chain. The antigen is unknown. These data are taken from a study of cytomegalovirus exposure and HLA in healthy donors. Turning to the study itself: Membership in the Caucasian-associated ancestry cluster was found for around four fifths of approximately 380 genotyped donors.

PCR was performed using 60 Vbeta and 13 Jbeta primers. Produced via immunoSEQ multiplex PCR; TCRdb's table is partial and in-frame only. The sample has 150,000 to 200,000 clones, under 80% seen once; the top ten hold 13%. Donors counted as nominally healthy when sampled, yet unrecorded immune exposures were likely. With V trimmed by 0 bases and J by 3 bases, 3 bases remained unmatched. Germline V gene sequence: CDR1 WNHNN, CDR2 SYGVQD (reference sequence). CDR3 length equals 15 residues. Study outcomes and limitations: Of the V segments, some could not be distinguished, including TRBV6-2 and TRBV6-3, and were excluded. As a later analysis showed, a missense DCLRE1C variant was linked to trimming of TCR beta V- and J-genes.

J is TRBJ2-7 and V is TRBV10-1, with 9 nucleotides matching TRBD1. The sequence derives from a woman in her forties or fifties in good health and CMV-seropositive. Specimen: PBMCs. The CDR3 protein is CASSESLGQGYEQYF. In nucleotides, the CDR3 is TGCGCCAGCAGTGAGTCGTTGGGACAGGGCTACGAGCAGTACTTC.